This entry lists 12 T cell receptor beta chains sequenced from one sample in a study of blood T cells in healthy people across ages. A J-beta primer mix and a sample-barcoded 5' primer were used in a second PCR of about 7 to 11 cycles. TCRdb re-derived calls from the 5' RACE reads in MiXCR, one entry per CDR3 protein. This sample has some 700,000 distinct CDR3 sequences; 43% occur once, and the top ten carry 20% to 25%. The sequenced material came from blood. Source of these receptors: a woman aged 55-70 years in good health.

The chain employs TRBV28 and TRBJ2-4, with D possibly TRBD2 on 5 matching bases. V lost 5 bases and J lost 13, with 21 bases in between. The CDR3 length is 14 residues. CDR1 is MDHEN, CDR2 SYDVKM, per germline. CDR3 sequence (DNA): TGTGCCAGCAGTCCACCGGGCCCAATATGGGAGCAGTACTTC. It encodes CASSPPGPIWEQYF.

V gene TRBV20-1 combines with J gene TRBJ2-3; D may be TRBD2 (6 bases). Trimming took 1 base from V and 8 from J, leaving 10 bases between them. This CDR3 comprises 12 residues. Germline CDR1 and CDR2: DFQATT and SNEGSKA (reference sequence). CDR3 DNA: TGCAGTGCTAGAGGGCCCGGGGGTACGCAGTATTTT. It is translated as CSARGPGGTQYF.

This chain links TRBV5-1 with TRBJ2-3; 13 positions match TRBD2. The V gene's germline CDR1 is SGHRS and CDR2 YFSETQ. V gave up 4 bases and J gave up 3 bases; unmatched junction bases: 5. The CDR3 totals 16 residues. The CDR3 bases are TGCGCCAGCAGCCCCCTACTAGCGGGGGGGACAGATACGCAGTATTTT. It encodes CASSPLLAGGTDTQYF.

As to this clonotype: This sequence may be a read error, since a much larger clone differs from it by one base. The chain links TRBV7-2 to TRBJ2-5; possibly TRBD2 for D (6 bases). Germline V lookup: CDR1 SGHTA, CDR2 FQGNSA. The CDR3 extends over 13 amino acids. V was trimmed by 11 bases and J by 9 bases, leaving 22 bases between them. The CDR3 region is CAGTPGTPGAQYF. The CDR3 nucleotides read TGTGCCGGCACACCAGGGACTCCTGGCGCCCAGTACTTC.

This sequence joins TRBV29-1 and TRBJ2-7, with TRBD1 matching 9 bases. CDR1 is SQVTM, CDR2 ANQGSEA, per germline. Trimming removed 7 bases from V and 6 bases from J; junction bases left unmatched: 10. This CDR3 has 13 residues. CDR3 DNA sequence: TGCAGCGGGCGGGACAGGGTTACGTTCGAGCAGTACTTC. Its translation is CSGRDRVTFEQYF.

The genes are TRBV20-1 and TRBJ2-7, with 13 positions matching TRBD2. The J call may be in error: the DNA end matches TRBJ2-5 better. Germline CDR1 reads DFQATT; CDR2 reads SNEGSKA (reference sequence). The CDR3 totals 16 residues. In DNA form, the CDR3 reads TGCAGTGCTAACCCTGGACTAGCGGGGGAGGTGGAGACCCAGTACTTC. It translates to CSANPGLAGEVETQYF.

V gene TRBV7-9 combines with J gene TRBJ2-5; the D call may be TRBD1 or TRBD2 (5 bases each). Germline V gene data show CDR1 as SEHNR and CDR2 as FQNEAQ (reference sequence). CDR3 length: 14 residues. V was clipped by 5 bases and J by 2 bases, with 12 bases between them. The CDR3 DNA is TGTGCCAGCAGCCCTAGGGACCTTCAAGAGACCCAGTACTTC. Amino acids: CASSPRDLQETQYF.

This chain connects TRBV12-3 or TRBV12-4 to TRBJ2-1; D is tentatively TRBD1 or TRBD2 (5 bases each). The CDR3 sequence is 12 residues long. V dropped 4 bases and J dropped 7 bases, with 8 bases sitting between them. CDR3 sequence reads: CASSWDVNEQFF. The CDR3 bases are TGTGCCAGCAGTTGGGACGTAAATGAGCAGTTCTTC.

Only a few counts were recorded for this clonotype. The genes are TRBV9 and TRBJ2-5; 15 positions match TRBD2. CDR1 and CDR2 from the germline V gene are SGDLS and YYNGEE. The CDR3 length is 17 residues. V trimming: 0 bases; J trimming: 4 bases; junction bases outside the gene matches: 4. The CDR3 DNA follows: TGTGCCAGCAGCGTAGCCCTGGGACTAGCGGGAGGAGAGACCCAGTACTTC. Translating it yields CASSVALGLAGGETQYF.

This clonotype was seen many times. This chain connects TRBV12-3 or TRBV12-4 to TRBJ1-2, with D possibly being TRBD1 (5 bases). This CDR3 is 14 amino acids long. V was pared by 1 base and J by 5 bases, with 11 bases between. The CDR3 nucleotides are TGTGCCAGCAGTTTAGGCCCAGGGTATTATGGCTACACCTTC. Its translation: CASSLGPGYYGYTF.

CDR3 sequence: CAISGGTTGANVLTF. The CDR3 DNA reads TGTGCCATCAGTGGCGGGACAACTGGGGCCAACGTCCTGACTTTC. This chain joins TRBV10-3 and TRBJ2-6; D may be TRBD1 or TRBD2 (6 bases each). The CDR3 runs to 15 residues. Trimming removed 4 bases at V and 2 bases at J, with 9 bases between. Per germline, CDR1 ENHRY and CDR2 SYGVKD.

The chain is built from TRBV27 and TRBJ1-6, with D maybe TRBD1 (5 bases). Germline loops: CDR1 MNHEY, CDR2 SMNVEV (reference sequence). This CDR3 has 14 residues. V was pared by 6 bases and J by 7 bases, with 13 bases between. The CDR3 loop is CASSPGTANSPLHF. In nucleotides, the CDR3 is TGTGCCAGCAGCCCCGGGACGGCGAATTCACCCCTCCACTTT.